This section outlines one TCR beta chain sequence together with its context. Between the trimmed V and J ends, which lost 4 bases and 0 bases, there was a span of 19 bases. This CDR3 comprises 18 residues. Germline lookup yields CDR1 KGHSH and CDR2 LQKENI. The table came from immunoSEQ multiplex PCR; TCRdb's copy has only in-frame clones and leaves some out. The sample has about 9,900 clones; 88% are singletons. The sample belongs to a study of immune evolution from preneoplasia to lung adenocarcinoma. This clonotype was sampled from a person aged 65 to 85 with invasive lung adenocarcinoma. Some clones in this sample may be carry-over from other donors' samples. Sequences were obtained from FFPE invasive lung adenocarcinoma tissue. The chain combines TRBV18 with TRBJ1-5; TRBD1 is a possible D gene (5 bases). In DNA form, the CDR3 reads TGTGCCAGCTCACTACTCCTCCGGGACCATTATAGCAATCAGCCCCAGCATTTT. Protein: CASSLLLRDHYSNQPQHF.